Below are 21 T cell receptor beta chains sequenced from a single sample in a study of blood T cell repertoires in COVID-19 (TCRdb year 2020). Preparation of the library involved the immunoSEQ multiplex PCR assay. This immuneACCESS table, as held by TCRdb, lists in-frame sequences with V and J called but not all clones. Of the missing ones, under half trace to an unresolved V gene in checked studies; the others have no known cause. The sample has approximately 240,000 clones on record, roughly 80% of them singletons. The ten most abundant clones make up roughly 2.4% of the sample. The sample taken for sequencing was peripheral blood. These receptors all stem from a woman aged 55-70 years with acute or convalescent COVID-19.

V is TRBV6-5 and J is TRBJ1-6; TRBD1 is a possible D gene (5 bases). Germline V lookup: CDR1 MNHEY, CDR2 SVGAGI. Trimming stripped 10 bases from V and 1 base from J, with 11 bases between. CDR3 length: 14 amino acids. CDR3 DNA sequence: TGTGCCACGGGGGGGGGATCCTATAATTCACCCCTCCACTTT. Amino acids: CATGGGSYNSPLHF.

In its sample, this clone was seen a few times. The chain recombines TRBV3-1 (or the pseudogene TRBV3-2) with TRBJ2-2; no reliable D call. The CDR3 spans 14 residues. Germline CDR1 LGHDT, CDR2 YNNKEL (reference sequence). Trimming removed 0 bases from V and 4 bases from J, with 6 bases in between. CDR3 region: CASSQDMSTGELFF. CDR3 sequence (DNA): TGTGCCAGCAGCCAAGATATGAGCACCGGGGAGCTGTTTTTT.

The rearrangement joins TRBV7-3 to TRBJ1-3; maybe TRBD1 (5 bases). Germline V CDR1 and CDR2: SGHTA, FQGTGA. This CDR3 is 18 amino acids long. V lost 4 bases to trimming and J lost 1 base, with 20 bases between them. CDR3 in DNA: TGTGCCAGCAGCTGCGGGTATGGCAGGGAGGTATCTGGAAACACCATATATTTT. Its protein product is CASSCGYGREVSGNTIYF. Based on the CDR3 plus reference TRBV7-3 and TRBJ1-3, the full variable domain is GAGVSQTPSNKVTEKGKYVELRCDPISGHTALYWYRQSLGQGPEFLIYFQGTGAADDSGLPNDRFFAVRPEGSVSTLKIQRTERGDSAVYLCASSCGYGREVSGNTIYFGEGSWLTVV.

The V call is TRBV5-8, the J call TRBJ1-2, with 11 bases lining up with TRBD1. Losses at the gene ends were 3 bases for V and 3 bases for J; bases not matched to a gene: 10. Germline-derived CDR1 and CDR2 are SGHTS and YDEGEE. The CDR3 extends over 17 amino acids. CDR3: CASSSGWRDRGYYGYTF. CDR3 in DNA: TGTGCCAGCAGCTCTGGCTGGAGGGACAGGGGGTACTATGGCTACACCTTC.

The chain carries TRBV10-3 and TRBJ1-2; 7 bases line up with TRBD1. The CDR3 totals 15 residues. Germline-derived CDR1 and CDR2 are ENHRY and SYGVKD. The V and J ends lost 6 bases and 0 bases, in that order; junction bases with no gene match: 7. This CDR3 reads CAIRDGQGANYGYTF. CDR3 nucleotide sequence: TGTGCCATCAGGGACGGTCAGGGGGCTAACTATGGCTACACCTTC.

The chain employs TRBV4-1 and TRBJ2-7; tentative D call: TRBD2 (5 bases). The CDR3 runs to 14 residues. V was clipped by 1 base and J by 3 bases, with 10 bases between them. Germline CDR1 reads MGHRA; CDR2 reads YSYEKL. In DNA, the CDR3 is TGCGCCAGCAGCCAAGGGCGTGGAGGCTACGAGCAGTACTTC. Translating it yields CASSQGRGGYEQYF.

The chain uses TRBV28 and TRBJ1-6; no clear D gene. Trimming took 3 bases from V and 4 from J, leaving 13 bases between them. In germline, CDR1 is MDHEN, CDR2 SYDVKM. This CDR3 has 16 residues. Here the CDR3 reads CASSLRGKGYNSPLHF. The CDR3 nucleotides are TGTGCCAGCAGTTTGCGAGGGAAGGGTTATAATTCACCCCTCCACTTT. Together with reference TRBV28 and TRBJ1-6, the CDR3 gives the full variable domain: DVKVTQSSRYLVKRTGEKVFLECVQDMDHENMFWYRQDPGLGLRLIYFSYDVKMKEKGDIPEGYSVSREKKERFSLILESASTNQTSMYLCASSLRGKGYNSPLHFGNGTRLTVT.

The rearrangement links TRBV19 to TRBJ2-7, with 7 positions matching TRBD2. J lost 4 bases, V lost 4 bases, and 13 bases had no gene match. The CDR3 loop spans 16 amino acids. Germline V lookup: CDR1 LNHDA, CDR2 SQIVND (reference sequence). CDR3: CASSRRLSGVLYEQYF. CDR3 sequence (DNA): TGTGCCAGTAGTAGACGACTGAGCGGGGTGTTATACGAGCAGTACTTC.

CDR3 sequence reads: CAWGLTVREQYF. The CDR3 region has the DNA TGTGCCTGGGGACTTACTGTCAGGGAGCAGTACTTC. V and J are TRBV30 and TRBJ2-7, with D perhaps TRBD2 (5 bases). V lost 5 bases and J 7 bases, leaving 15 bases between the germline ends. The CDR3 has 12 residues. CDR1 is GTSNPN and CDR2 is SVGIG in the germline V gene (reference sequence). The variable domain in full, completed from reference TRBV30 and TRBJ2-7, reads SQTIHQWPATLVQPVGSPLSLECTVEGTSNPNLYWYRQAAGRGLQLLFYSVGIGQISSEVPQNLSASRPQDRQFILSSKKLLLSDSGFYLCAWGLTVREQYFGPGTRLTVT.

The V gene is TRBV2, the J gene TRBJ2-7; perhaps TRBD2 as D (6 bases). The CDR3 covers 13 residues. V lost 6 bases and J 4 bases, leaving 13 bases between the germline ends. CDR1 and CDR2 from the germline V gene are SNHLY and FYNNEI. Here the CDR3 reads CASREGIFYEQYF. The DNA for the CDR3 is TGTGCCAGCAGGGAGGGGATATTTTACGAGCAGTACTTC. Looking up the rest from reference TRBV2 and TRBJ2-7 gives the full variable domain: EPEVTQTPSHQVTQMGQEVILRCVPISNHLYFYWYRQILGQKVEFLVSFYNNEISEKSEIFDDQFSVERPDGSNFTLKIRSTKLEDSAMYFCASREGIFYEQYFGPGTRLTVT.

This clone has just one count. CDR3: CASSRTSGNTDTQYF. In nucleotides, the CDR3 is TGTGCCAGTAGCCGGACTAGCGGGAATACAGATACGCAGTATTTT. V and J are TRBV19 and TRBJ2-3; 12 bases match TRBD2. Germline V gene sequence: CDR1 LNHDA, CDR2 SQIVND (reference sequence). V trimming: 6 bases; J trimming: 3 bases; junction bases outside the gene matches: 4. The CDR3 totals 15 residues.

V usage is TRBV30 and J usage is TRBJ2-7, with a weak D call TRBD1 (5 bases). Trimming pared 2 bases from V and 3 bases from J, leaving 11 bases between. Germline lookup yields CDR1 GTSNPN and CDR2 SVGIG (reference sequence). The CDR3 spans 13 residues. The CDR3 coding sequence is TGTGCCTGGAGTAGGGCAGGGAACTACGAGCAGTACTTC. Translation gives CAWSRAGNYEQYF.

This chain joins TRBV19 and TRBJ1-1; 7 nucleotides agree with TRBD1. This CDR3 has 13 residues. Trimming cost V 6 bases and J 7 bases; bases outside gene matches: 8. Germline CDR1 and CDR2: LNHDA and SQIVND (reference sequence). The CDR3 loop reads CASRLTRDSEAFF. The CDR3, as DNA: TGTGCCAGTAGGCTCACCCGGGACAGTGAAGCTTTCTTT.

The chain joins TRBV25-1 to TRBJ2-3; D is possibly TRBD2 (5 bases). In germline, CDR1 is MGHDK, CDR2 SYGVNS. V dropped 1 base and J dropped 4 bases, with 12 bases sitting between them. This CDR3 is 15 amino acids long. This chain's CDR3 is CASSESSGFPDTQYF. DNA of the CDR3: TGTGCCAGCAGTGAATCATCGGGGTTCCCAGATACGCAGTATTTT.

The chain has TRBV9 and TRBJ2-1; 8 bases are a match to TRBD2. Germline trimming cut 3 bases from V and 6 bases from J; bases unmatched to any gene: 17. The CDR3 length is 18 residues. The germline V gene has CDR1 SGDLS and CDR2 YYNGEE. In DNA, the CDR3 is TGTGCCAGCAGCGGGGCCCTTGTTCTACGGCGGGGGGTCAATGAGCAGTTCTTC. The encoded protein is CASSGALVLRRGVNEQFF.

The rearrangement links TRBV5-5 to TRBJ2-7, with a tentative D call TRBD1 (5 bases). Germline lookup yields CDR1 SGHKS and CDR2 YYEKEE (reference sequence). The CDR3 has 14 residues. Trimming removed 0 bases at V and 2 bases at J, with 9 bases between. CDR3 DNA: TGTGCCAGCAGCTTGGGTACAGGAGCCTACGAGCAGTACTTC. Translated: CASSLGTGAYEQYF.

The chain is built from TRBV7-8 and TRBJ1-1; tentatively, D is TRBD1 (6 bases). The CDR3 runs 15 residues. V lost 1 base and J 2 bases, leaving 11 bases between the germline ends. The germline V gene encodes CDR1 SGHVS and CDR2 FQNEAQ. In nucleotides, the CDR3 is TGTGCCAGCAGCTTAGGGGGGACACCAAACACTGAAGCTTTCTTT. This encodes CASSLGGTPNTEAFF.

The V call is TRBV5-5, the J call TRBJ2-5; D perhaps matches TRBD1 (6 bases). Germline values: CDR1 SGHKS, CDR2 YYEKEE (reference sequence). The CDR3 is 15 amino acids. V gave up 6 bases and J gave up 4 bases, with 19 bases separating them. The chain's CDR3 is CASTPDPRGGETQYF. The CDR3 DNA sequence: TGTGCCAGCACCCCCGACCCCAGGGGTGGAGAGACCCAGTACTTC.

The CDR3 spells CASSSVGSGEYNEQFF. For the CDR3, the DNA is TGTGCCAGCAGCTCCGTAGGGAGCGGGGAGTACAATGAGCAGTTCTTC. V and J are TRBV5-8 and TRBJ2-1, with 7 positions matching TRBD2. CDR3 length: 16 residues. J was trimmed by 4 bases and V by 3 bases; bases with no gene match: 10. Germline values: CDR1 SGHTS, CDR2 YDEGEE. The full variable domain, in which reference TRBV5-8 and TRBJ2-1 provide the parts outside the CDR3, is EAGVTQSPTHLIKTRGQQATLRCSPISGHTSVYWYQQALGLGLQFLLWYDEGEERNRGNFPPRFSGRQFPNYSSELNVNALELEDSALYLCASSSVGSGEYNEQFFGPGTRLTVL.

The V call is TRBV4-3, the J call TRBJ2-2; 7 positions agree with TRBD2. Germline CDR1 reads LGHNA; CDR2 reads YSLEER. V was clipped by 1 base and J by 0 bases; unmatched bases: 5. The CDR3 is 17 amino acids. Here the CDR3 DNA reads TGCGCCAGCAGCCAAGCGGCGGCGGGGGCGAACACCGGGGAGCTGTTTTTT. It is translated as CASSQAAAGANTGELFF.

The chain couples TRBV28 to TRBJ2-7; 10 bases align to TRBD1. This CDR3 region has 15 residues. V trimming: 4 bases; J trimming: 2 bases; junction bases outside the gene matches: 5. Germline V gives CDR1 MDHEN, CDR2 SYDVKM. CDR3 sequence (DNA): TGTGCCAGCAGTTCCTCCGGACAGGGGGCCTACGAGCAGTACTTC. Protein: CASSSSGQGAYEQYF.